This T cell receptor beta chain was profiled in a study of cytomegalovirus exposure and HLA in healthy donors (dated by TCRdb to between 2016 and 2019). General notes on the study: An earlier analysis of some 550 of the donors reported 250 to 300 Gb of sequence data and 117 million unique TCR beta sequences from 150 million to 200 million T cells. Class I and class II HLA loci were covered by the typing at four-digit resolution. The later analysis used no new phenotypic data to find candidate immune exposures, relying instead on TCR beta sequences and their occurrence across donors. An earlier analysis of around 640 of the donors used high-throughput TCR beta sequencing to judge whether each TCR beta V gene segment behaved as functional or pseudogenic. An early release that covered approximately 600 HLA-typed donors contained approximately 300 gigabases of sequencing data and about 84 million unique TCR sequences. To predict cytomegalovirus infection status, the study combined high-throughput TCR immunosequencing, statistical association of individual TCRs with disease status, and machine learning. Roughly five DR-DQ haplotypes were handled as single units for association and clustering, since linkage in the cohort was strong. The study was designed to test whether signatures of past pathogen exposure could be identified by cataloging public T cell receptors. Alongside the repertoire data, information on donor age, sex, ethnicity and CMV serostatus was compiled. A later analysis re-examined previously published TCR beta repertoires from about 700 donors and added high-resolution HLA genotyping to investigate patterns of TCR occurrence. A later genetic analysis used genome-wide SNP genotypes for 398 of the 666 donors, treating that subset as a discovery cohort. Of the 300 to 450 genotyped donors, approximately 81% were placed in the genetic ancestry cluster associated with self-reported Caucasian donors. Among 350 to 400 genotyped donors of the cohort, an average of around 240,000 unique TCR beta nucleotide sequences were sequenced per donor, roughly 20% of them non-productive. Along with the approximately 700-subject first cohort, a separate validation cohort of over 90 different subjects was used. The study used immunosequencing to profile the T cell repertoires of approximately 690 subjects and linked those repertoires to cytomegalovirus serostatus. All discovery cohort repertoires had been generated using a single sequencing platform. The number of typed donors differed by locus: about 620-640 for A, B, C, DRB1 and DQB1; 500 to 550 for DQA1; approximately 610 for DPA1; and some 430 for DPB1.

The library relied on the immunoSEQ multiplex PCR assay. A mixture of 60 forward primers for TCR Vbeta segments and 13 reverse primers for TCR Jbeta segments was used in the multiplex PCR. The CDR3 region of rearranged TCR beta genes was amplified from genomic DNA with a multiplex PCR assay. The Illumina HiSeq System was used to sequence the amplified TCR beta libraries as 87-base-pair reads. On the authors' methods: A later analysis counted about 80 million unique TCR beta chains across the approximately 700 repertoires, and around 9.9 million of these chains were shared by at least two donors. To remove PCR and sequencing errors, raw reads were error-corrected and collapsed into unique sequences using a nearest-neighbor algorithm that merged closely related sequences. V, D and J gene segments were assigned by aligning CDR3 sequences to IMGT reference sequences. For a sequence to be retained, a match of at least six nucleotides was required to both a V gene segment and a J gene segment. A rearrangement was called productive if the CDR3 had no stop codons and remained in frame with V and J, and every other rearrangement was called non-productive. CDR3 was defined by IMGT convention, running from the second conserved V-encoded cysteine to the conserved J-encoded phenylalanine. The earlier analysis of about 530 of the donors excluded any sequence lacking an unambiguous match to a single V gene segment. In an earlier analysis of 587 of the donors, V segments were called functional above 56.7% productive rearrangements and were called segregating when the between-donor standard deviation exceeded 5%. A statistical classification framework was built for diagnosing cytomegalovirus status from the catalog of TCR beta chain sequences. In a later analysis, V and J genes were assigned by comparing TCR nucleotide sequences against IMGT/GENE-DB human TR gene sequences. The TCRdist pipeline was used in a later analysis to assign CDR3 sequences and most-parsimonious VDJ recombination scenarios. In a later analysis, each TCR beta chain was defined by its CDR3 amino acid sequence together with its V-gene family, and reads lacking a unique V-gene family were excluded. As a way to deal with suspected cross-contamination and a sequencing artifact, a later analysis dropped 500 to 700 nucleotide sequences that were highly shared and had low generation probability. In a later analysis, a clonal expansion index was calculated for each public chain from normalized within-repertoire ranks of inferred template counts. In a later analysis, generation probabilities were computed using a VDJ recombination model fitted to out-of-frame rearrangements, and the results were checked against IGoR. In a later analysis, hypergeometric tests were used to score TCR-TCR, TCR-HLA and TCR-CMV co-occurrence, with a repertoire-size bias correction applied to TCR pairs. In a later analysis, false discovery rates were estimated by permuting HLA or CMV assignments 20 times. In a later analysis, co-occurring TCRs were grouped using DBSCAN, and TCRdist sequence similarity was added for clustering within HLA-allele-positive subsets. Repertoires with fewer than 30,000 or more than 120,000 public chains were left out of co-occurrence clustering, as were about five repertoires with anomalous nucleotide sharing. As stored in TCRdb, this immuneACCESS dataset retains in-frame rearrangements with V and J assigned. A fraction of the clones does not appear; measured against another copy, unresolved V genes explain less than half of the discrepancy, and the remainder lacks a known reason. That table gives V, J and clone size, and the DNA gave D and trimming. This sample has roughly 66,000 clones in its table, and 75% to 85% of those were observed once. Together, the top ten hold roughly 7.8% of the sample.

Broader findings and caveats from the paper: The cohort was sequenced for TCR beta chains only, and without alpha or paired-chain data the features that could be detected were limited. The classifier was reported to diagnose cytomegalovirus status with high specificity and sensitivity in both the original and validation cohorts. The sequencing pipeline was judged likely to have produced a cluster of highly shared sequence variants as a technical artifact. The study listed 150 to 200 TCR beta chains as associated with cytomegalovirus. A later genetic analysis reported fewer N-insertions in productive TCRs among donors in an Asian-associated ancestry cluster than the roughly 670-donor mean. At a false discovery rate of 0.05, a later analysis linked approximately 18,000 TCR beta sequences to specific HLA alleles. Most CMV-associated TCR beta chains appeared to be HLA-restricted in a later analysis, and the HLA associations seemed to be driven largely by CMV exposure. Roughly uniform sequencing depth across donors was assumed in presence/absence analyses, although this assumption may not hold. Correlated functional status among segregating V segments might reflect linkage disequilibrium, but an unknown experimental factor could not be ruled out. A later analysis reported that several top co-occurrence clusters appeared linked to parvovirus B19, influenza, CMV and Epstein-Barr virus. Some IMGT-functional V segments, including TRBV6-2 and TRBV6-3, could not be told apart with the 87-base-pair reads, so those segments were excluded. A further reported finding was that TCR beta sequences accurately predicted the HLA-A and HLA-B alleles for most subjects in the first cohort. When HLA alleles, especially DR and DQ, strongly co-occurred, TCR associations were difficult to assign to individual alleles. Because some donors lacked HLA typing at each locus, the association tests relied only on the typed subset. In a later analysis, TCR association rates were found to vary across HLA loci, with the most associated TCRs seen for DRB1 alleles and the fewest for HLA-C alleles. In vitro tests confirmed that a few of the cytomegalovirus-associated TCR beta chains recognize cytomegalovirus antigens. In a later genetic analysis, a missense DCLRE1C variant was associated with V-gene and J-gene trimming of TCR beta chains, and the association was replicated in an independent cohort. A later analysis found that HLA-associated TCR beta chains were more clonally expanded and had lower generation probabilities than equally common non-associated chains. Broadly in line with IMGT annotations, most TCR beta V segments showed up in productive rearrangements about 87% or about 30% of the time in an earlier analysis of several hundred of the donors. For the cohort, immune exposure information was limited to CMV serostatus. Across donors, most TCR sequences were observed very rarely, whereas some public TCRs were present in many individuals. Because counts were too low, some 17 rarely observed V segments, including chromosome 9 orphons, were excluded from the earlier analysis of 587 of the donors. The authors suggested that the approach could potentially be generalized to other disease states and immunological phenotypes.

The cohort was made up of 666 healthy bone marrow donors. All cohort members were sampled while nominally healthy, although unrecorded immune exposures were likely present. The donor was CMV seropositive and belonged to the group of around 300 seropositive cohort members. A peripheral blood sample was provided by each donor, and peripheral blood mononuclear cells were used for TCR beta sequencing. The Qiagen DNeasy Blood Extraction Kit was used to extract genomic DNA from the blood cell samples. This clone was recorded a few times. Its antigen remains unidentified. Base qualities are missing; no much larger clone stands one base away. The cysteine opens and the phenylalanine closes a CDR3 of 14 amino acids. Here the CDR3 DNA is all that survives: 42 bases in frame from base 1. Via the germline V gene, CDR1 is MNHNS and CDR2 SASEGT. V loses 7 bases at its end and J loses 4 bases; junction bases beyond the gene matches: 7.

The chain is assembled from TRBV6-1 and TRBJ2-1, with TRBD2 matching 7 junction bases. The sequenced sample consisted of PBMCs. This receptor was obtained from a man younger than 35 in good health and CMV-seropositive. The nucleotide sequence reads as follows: TGTGCCAGCACGGCGGGAGTTGGGTACAATGAGCAGTTCTTC. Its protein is CASTAGVGYNEQFF.